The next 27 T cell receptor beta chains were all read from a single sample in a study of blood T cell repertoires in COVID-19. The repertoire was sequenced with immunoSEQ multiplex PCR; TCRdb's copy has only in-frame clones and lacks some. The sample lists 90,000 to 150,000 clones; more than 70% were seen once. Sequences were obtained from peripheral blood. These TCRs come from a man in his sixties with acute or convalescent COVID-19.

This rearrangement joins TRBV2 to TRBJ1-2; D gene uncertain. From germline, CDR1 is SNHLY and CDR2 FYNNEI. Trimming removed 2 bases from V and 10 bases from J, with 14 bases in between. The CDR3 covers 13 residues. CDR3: CASSERRPEDYTF. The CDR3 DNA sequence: TGTGCCAGCAGTGAAAGGAGGCCGGAGGACTACACCTTC.

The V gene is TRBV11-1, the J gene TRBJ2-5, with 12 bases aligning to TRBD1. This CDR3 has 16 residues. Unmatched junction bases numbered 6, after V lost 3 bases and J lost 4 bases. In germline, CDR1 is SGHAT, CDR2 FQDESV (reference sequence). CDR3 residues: CASSFLGQGAGETQYF. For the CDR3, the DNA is TGTGCCAGCAGCTTCCTGGGACAGGGGGCGGGAGAGACCCAGTACTTC.

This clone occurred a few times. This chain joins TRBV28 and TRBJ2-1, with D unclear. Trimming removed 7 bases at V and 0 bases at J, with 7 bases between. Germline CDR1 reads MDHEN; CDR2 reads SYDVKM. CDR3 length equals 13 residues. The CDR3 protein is CASTRSSYNEQFF. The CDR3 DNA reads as TGTGCCAGCACACGGAGCTCCTACAATGAGCAGTTCTTC.

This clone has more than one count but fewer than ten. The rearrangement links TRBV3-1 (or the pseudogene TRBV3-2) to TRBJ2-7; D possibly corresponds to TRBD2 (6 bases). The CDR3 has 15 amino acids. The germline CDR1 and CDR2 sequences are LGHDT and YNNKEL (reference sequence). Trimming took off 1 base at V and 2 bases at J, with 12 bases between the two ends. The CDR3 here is CASSQGIGGTYEQYF. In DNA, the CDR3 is TGTGCCAGCAGCCAAGGGATTGGGGGGACCTACGAGCAGTACTTC.

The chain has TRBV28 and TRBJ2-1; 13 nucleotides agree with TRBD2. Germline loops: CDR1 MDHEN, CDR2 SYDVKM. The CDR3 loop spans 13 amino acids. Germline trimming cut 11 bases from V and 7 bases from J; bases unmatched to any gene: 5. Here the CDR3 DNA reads TGTGCCGGAACTAGCGGGAGGGTGAATGAGCAGTTCTTC. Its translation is CAGTSGRVNEQFF. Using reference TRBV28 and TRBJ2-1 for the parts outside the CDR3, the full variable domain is DVKVTQSSRYLVKRTGEKVFLECVQDMDHENMFWYRQDPGLGLRLIYFSYDVKMKEKGDIPEGYSVSREKKERFSLILESASTNQTSMYLCAGTSGRVNEQFFGPGTRLTVL.

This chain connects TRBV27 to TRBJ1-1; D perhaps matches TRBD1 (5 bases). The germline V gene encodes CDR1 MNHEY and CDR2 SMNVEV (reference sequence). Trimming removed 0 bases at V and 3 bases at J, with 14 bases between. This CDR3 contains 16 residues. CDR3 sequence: CASSLSIGGAHTEAFF. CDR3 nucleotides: TGTGCCAGCAGTTTATCGATTGGCGGGGCCCACACTGAAGCTTTCTTT.

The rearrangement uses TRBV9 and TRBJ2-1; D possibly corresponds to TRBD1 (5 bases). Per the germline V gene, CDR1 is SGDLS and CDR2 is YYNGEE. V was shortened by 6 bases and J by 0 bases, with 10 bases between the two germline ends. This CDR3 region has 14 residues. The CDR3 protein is CASTPGNSYNEQFF. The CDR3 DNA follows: TGTGCCAGCACTCCAGGGAACTCCTACAATGAGCAGTTCTTC.

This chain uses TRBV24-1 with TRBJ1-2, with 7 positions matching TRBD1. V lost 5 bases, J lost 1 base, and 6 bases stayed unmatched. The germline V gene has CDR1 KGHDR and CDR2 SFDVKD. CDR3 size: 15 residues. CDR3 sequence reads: CATSGGTVDNYGYTF. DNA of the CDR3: TGTGCCACCAGTGGGGGGACAGTTGATAACTATGGCTACACCTTC.

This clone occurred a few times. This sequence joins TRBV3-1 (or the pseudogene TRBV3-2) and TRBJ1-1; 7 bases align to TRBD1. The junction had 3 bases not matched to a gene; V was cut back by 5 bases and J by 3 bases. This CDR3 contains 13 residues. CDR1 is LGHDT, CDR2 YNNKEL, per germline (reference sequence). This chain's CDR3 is CASSATGDTEAFF. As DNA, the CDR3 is TGTGCCAGCAGCGCCACAGGGGACACTGAAGCTTTCTTT.

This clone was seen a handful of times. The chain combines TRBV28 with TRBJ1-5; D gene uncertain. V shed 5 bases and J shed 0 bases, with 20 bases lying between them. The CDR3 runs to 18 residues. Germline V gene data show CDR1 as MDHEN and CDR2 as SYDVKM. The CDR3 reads CASSTPGSGWYSNQPQHF. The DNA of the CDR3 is TGTGCCAGCAGTACACCGGGGAGCGGATGGTATAGCAATCAGCCCCAGCATTTT.

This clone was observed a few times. CDR3 sequence (DNA): TGTGCCAGCAGCTGGCCCCTTGGGACAGCCATCTACGAGCAGTACTTC. Amino acids: CASSWPLGTAIYEQYF. The rearrangement joins TRBV11-2 to TRBJ2-7, with 7 bases matching TRBD1. The germline CDR1 and CDR2 sequences are SGHAT and FQNNGV. This CDR3 is built from 16 residues. Trimming removed 4 bases from V and 3 bases from J; junction bases left unmatched: 12.

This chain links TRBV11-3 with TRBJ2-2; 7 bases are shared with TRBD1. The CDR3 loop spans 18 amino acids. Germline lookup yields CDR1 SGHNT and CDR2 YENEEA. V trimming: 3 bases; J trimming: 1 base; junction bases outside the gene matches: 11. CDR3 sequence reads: CASSFSPIAGGNTGELFF. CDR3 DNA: TGTGCCAGCAGCTTTTCCCCTATCGCAGGGGGGAACACCGGGGAGCTGTTTTTT.

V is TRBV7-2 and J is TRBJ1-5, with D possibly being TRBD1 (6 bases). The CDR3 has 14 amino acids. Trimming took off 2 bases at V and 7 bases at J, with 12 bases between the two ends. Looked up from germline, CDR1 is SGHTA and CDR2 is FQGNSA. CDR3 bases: TGTGCCAGCAGCTTACGGCCAGGGGAGCAGCCCCAGCATTTT. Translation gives CASSLRPGEQPQHF.

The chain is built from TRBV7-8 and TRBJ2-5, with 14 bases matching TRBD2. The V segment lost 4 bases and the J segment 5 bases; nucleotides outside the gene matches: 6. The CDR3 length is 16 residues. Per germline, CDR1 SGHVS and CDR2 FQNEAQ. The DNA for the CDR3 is TGTGCCAGCAGCTCAGGGACTAGCGGGAGAGTGGAGACCCAGTACTTC. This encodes CASSSGTSGRVETQYF.

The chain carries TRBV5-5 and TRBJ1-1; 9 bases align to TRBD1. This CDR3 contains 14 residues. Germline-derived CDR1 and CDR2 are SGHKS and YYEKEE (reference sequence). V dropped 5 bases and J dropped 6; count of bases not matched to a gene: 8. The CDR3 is CASSPGTGMAEAFF. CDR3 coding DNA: TGTGCCAGCAGTCCCGGGACAGGGATGGCTGAAGCTTTCTTT.

CDR3 sequence (DNA): TGTGCCAGCAGGTGGGGGCAGGGCAGAGGCTACACCTTC. This sequence encodes CASRWGQGRGYTF. The rearrangement uses TRBV5-6 and TRBJ1-2; possibly TRBD1 for D (6 bases). From germline, CDR1 is SGHDT and CDR2 YYEEEE. V lost 5 bases to trimming and J lost 8 bases, with 16 bases between them. CDR3 length equals 13 residues.

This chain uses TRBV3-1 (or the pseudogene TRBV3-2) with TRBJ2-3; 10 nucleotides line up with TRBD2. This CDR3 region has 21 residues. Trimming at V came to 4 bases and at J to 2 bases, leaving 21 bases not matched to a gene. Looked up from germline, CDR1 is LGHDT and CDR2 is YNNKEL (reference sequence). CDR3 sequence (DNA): TGTGCCAGCAGCCCGCCGTCGACTAGCGGGCGAGGTCCGGGCGCCACAGATACGCAGTATTTT. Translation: CASSPPSTSGRGPGATDTQYF.

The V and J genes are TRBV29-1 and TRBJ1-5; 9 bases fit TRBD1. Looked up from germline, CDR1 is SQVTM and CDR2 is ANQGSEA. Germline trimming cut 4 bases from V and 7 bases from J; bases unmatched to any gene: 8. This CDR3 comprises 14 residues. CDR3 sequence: CSVASGTGGQPQHF. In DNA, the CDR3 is TGCAGCGTTGCGTCCGGAACAGGGGGCCAGCCCCAGCATTTT. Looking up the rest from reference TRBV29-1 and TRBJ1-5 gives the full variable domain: SAVISQKPSRDICQRGTSLTIQCQVDSQVTMMFWYRQQPGQSLTLIATANQGSEATYESGFVIDKFPISRPNLTFSTLTVSNMSPEDSSIYLCSVASGTGGQPQHFGDGTRLSIL.

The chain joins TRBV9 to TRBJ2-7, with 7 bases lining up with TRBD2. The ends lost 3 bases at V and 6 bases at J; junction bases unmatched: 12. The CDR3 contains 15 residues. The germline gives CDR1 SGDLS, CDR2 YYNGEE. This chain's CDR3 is CASSGVDSGGGEQYF. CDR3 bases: TGTGCCAGCAGCGGAGTTGACTCGGGGGGTGGCGAGCAGTACTTC.

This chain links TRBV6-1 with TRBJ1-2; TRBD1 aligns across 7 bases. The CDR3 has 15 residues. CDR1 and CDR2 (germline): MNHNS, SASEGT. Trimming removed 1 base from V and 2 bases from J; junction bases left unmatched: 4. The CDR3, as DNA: TGTGCCAGCAGTGAAGGGGGGACAGCCAACTATGGCTACACCTTC. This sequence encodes CASSEGGTANYGYTF.

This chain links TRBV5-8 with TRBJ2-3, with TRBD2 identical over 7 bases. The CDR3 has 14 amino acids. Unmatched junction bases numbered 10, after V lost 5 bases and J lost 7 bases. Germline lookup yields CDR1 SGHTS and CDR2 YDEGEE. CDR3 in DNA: TGTGCCAGCAGTTCCACTAGCGTAGGGAATACGCAGTATTTT. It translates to CASSSTSVGNTQYF.

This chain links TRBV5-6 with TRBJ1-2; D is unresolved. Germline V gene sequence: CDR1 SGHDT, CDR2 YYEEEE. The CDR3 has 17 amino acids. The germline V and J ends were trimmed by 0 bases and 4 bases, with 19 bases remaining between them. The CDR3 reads CASSLAPGRVRIYGYTF. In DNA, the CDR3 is TGTGCCAGCAGCTTGGCGCCCGGGAGGGTGAGAATCTATGGCTACACCTTC.

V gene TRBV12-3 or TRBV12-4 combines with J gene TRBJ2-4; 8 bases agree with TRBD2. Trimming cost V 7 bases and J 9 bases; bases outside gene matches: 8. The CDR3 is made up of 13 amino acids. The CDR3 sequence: CASTFGGGGIQYF. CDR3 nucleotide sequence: TGTGCCAGCACCTTCGGGGGGGGTGGCATTCAGTACTTC.

The CDR3 sequence: CASRLAWGTSYEQYF. As DNA, the CDR3 is TGTGCCAGCAGGCTCGCATGGGGGACTTCCTACGAGCAGTACTTC. J is TRBJ2-7 and V is TRBV28; D may be TRBD2 (6 bases). CDR3 length: 15 residues. The V gene's germline CDR1 is MDHEN and CDR2 SYDVKM. Trimming removed 6 bases from V and 1 base from J, with 16 bases in between.

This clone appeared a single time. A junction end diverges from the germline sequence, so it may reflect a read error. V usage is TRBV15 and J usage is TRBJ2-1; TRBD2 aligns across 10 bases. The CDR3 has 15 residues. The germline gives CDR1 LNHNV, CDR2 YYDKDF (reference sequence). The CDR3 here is CVTSGGTSDYNEQFF. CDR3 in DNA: TGTGTCACCAGCGGGGGGACTAGCGACTACAATGAGCAGTTCTTC.

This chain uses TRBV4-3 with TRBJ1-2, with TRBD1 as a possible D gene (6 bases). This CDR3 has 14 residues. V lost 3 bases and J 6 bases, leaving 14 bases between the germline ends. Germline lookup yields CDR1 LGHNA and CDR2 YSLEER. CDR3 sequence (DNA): TGCGCCAGCAGCCAGACACCGGGGGGCGATGGCTACACCTTC. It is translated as CASSQTPGGDGYTF.

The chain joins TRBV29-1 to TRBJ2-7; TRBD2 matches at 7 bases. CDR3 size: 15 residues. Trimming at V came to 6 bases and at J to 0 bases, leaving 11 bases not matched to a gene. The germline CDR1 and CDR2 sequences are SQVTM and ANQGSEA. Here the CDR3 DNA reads TGCAGCGTCGTGGGAGGGCGCGCCTCCTCCTACGAGCAGTACTTC. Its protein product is CSVVGGRASSYEQYF.